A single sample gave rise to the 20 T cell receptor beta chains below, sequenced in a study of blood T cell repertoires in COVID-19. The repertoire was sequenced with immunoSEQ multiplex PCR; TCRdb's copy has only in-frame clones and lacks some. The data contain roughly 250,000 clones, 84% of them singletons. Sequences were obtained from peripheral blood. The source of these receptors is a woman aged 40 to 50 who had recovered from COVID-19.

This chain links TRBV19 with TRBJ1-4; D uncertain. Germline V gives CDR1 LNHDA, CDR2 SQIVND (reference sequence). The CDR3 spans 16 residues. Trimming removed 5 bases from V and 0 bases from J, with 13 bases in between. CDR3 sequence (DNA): TGTGCCAGTAGTTACCGACGGCTAGCAACTAATGAAAAACTGTTTTTT. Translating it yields CASSYRRLATNEKLFF.

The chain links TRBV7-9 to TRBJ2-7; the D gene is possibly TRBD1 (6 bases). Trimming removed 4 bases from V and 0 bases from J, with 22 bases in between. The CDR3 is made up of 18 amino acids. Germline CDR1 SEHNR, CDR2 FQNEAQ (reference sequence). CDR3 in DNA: TGTGCCAGCAGCTCTGGGACCTTCTCGGCCAGGGGCTCCTACGAGCAGTACTTC. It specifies CASSSGTFSARGSYEQYF.

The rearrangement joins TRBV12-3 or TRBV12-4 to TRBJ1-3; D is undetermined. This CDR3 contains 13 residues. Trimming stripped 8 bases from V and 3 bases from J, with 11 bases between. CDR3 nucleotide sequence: TGTGCCAGCTATGGGCACAATGGAAACACCATATATTTT. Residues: CASYGHNGNTIYF.

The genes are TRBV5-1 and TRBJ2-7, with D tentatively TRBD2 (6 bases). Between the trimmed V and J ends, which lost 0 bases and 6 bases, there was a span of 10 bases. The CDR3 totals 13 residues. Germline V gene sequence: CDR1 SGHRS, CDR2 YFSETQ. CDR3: CASSLVEGFEQYF. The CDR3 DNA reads TGCGCCAGCAGCTTGGTGGAGGGTTTCGAGCAGTACTTC.

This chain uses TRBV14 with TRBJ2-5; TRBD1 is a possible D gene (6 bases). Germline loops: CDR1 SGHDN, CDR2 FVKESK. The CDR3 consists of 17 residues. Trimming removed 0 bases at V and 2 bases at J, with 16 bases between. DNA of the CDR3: TGTGCCAGCAGCCAAGATGGTTGGGGGCCGCCGCAAGAGACCCAGTACTTC. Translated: CASSQDGWGPPQETQYF.

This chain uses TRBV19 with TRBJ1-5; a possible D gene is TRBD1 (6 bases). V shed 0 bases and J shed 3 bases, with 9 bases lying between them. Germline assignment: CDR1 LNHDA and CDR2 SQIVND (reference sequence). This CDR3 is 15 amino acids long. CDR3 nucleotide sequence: TGTGCCAGTAGTATAGATTACAGGGACAATCAGCCCCAGCATTTT. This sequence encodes CASSIDYRDNQPQHF.

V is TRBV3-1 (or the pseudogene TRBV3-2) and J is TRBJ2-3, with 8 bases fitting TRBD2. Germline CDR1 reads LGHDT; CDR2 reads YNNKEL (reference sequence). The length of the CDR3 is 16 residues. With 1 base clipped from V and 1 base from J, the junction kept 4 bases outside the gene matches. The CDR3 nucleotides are TGTGCCAGCAGCCAAGTCAAACTAGCGGGCACAGATACGCAGTATTTT. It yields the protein CASSQVKLAGTDTQYF.

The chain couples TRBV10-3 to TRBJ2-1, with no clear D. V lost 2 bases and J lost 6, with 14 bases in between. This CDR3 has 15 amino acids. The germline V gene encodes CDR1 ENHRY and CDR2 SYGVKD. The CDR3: CAISETQDYSNEQFF. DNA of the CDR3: TGTGCCATCAGTGAGACGCAGGATTACAGCAATGAGCAGTTCTTC.

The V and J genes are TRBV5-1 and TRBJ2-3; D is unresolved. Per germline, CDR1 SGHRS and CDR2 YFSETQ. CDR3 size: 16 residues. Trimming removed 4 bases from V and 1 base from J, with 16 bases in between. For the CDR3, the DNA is TGCGCCAGCAGCCCGGAACAGTGGTGGGGCACAGATACGCAGTATTTT. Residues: CASSPEQWWGTDTQYF.

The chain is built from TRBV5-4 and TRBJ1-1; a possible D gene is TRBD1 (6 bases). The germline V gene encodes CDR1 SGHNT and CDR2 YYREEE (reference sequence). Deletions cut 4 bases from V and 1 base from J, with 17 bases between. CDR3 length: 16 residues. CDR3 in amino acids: CASSPRWGRRNTEAFF. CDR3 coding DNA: TGTGCCAGCAGCCCTAGGTGGGGGCGCAGGAACACTGAAGCTTTCTTT.

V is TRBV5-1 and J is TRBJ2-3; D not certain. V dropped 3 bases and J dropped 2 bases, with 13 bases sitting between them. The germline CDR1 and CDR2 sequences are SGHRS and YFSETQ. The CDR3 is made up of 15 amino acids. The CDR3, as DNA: TGCGCCAGCAGCTCCTCAGTGATTTCCACAGATACGCAGTATTTT. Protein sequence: CASSSSVISTDTQYF.

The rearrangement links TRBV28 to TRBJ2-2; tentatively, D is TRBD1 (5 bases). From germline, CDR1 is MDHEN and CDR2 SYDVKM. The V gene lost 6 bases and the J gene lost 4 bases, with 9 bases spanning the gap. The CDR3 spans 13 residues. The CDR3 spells CASRDTFTGELFF. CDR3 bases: TGTGCCAGCAGGGACACCTTCACCGGGGAGCTGTTTTTT.

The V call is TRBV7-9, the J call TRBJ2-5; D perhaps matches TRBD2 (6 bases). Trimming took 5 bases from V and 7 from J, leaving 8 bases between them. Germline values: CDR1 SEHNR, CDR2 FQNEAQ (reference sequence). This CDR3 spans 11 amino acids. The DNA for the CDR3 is TGTGCCAGCAGCGGGGGACTGACCCAGTACTTC. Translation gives CASSGGLTQYF.

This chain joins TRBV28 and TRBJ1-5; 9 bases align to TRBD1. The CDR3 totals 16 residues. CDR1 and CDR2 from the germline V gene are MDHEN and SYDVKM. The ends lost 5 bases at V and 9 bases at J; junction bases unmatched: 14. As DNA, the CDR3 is TGTGCCAGCAGTCCGAAGATCGGACAGGGGAGAGCGCCCCAGCATTTT. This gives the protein CASSPKIGQGRAPQHF. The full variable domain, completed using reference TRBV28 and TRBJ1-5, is DVKVTQSSRYLVKRTGEKVFLECVQDMDHENMFWYRQDPGLGLRLIYFSYDVKMKEKGDIPEGYSVSREKKERFSLILESASTNQTSMYLCASSPKIGQGRAPQHFGDGTRLSIL.

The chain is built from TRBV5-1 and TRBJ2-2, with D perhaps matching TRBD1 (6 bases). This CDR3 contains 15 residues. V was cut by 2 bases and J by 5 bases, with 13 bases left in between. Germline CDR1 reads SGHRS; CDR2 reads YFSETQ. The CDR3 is CASSFLQGETGELFF. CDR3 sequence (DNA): TGCGCCAGCAGCTTCTTACAGGGAGAAACCGGGGAGCTGTTTTTT.

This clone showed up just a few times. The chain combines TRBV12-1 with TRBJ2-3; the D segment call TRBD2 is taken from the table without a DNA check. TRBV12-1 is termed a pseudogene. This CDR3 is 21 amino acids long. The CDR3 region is CASSFNPGSLASGGVADTQYF. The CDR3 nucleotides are TGTGCCAGCAGCTTTAACCCCGGGAGCTTGGCTAGCGGGGGCGTGGCAGATACGCAGTATTTT.

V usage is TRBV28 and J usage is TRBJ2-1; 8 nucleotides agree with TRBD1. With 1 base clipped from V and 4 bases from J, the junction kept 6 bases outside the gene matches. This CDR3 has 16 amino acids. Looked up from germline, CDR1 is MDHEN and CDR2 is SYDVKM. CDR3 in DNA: TGTGCCAGCAGTTTATTAGCAGGGGGCTCGTACAATGAGCAGTTCTTC. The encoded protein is CASSLLAGGSYNEQFF.

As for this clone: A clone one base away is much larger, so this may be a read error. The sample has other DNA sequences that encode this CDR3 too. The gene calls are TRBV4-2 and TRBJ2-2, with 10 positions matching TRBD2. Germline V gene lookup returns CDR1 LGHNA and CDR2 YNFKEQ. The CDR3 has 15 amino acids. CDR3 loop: CASSQEAGGRGELFF. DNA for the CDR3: TGTGCCAGCAGTCAAGAAGCGGGGGGGCGCGGGGAGCTGTTTTTT.

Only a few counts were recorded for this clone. CDR3 nucleotides: TGTGCCAGCAGCCCTATCGACAGTGCCTTAAGTGAAGCTTTCTTT. This translates into CASSPIDSALSEAFF. The chain joins TRBV7-2 to TRBJ1-1; TRBD1 might be the D (5 bases). The length of the CDR3 is 15 residues. V lost 5 bases, J lost 7 bases, and 20 bases lay in between. Germline values: CDR1 SGHTA, CDR2 FQGNSA. Full variable domain (rest looked up from reference TRBV7-2 and TRBJ1-1): GAGVSQSPSNKVTEKGKDVELRCDPISGHTALYWYRQSLGQGLEFLIYFQGNSAPDKSGLPSDRFSAERTGGSVSTLTIQRTQQEDSAVYLCASSPIDSALSEAFFGQGTRLTVV.

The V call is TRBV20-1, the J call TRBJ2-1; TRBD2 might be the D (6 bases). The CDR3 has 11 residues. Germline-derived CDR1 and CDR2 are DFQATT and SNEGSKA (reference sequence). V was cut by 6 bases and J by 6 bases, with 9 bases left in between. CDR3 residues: CSARDSNEQFF. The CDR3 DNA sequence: TGCAGTGCCCGGGACTCCAATGAGCAGTTCTTC.